This T cell receptor beta chain was obtained from a study of OX40 agonist ivuxolimab in advanced cancers. Study overall: Enrollees could have had prior anti-PD-1, anti-PD-L1 or anti-CTLA-4 therapy, which more than 30% had received.

Assay: immunoSEQ multiplex PCR; the TCRdb copy retains only in-frame clones and omits some. In the table there are fewer than 85,000 clones, roughly 82% of which are singletons. The CDR3 has 16 amino acids. The germline V gene encodes CDR1 SGHRS and CDR2 YFSETQ. The junction had 11 bases not matched to a gene; V was cut back by 4 bases and J by 2 bases. Note on this clone: Its antigen is unidentified.

Broader study findings: Antigen specificity of clonally expanded peripheral T cells was not established. Relative to CD4+, CD8+ T cells held more expanded clones on average. Both blood CD4+ and CD8+ T cells showed clonal growth by week 6 at 0.1 to 3.0 mg/kg.

This TCR was recovered from an adult with an advanced solid tumor such as melanoma, head and neck, liver or kidney cancer. Material: CD4+ or CD8+ T cells sorted from blood, obtained in a trial of the OX40 agonist ivuxolimab. The genes are TRBV5-1 and TRBJ2-7; 8 bases match TRBD1. Here the CDR3 DNA reads TGCGCCAGCAGCGCGACAACCGGGACAGGAACCTACGAGCAGTACTTC. Protein sequence: CASSATTGTGTYEQYF. Supplemented by reference TRBV5-1 and TRBJ2-7, the full variable domain reads KAGVTQTPRYLIKTRGQQVTLSCSPISGHRSVSWYQQTPGQGLQFLFEYFSETQRNKGNFPGRFSGRQFSNSRSEMNVSTLELGDSALYLCASSATTGTGTYEQYFGPGTRLTVT.